Listed here are 30 T cell receptor beta chains from one sample, sequenced in a study of a mutant IDH1 vaccine in newly diagnosed glioma (dated by TCRdb to the early 2020s). Per the publication, the time point label means: week 11, during vaccination. A 20-mer mutant IDH1 peptide at 300 micrograms in Montanide made up each vaccine dose, which was injected subcutaneously together with topical imiquimod. The library relied on the immunoSEQ multiplex PCR assay. TCRdb holds this immuneACCESS table with in-frame rearrangements only. Some clones are missing; in checked studies, unresolved V genes explain under half, and the rest has no known cause. The sample profile shows tens of thousands of clones; about 88% of them were found once. In total, the top ten clones hold 8.5% to 9.5% of the sample. These receptors are not linked to any known antigen. The sample here was PBMCs, taken from a glioma patient whose treatment included an IDH1 peptide vaccine. These receptors were taken from a woman between 50 and 59 years old with glioma.

The J gene is TRBJ2-5, the V gene TRBV4-1, with D tentatively TRBD1 or TRBD2 (5 bases each). The germline CDR1 and CDR2 sequences are MGHRA and YSYEKL. The CDR3 covers 14 residues. The V and J ends lost 0 bases and 5 bases respectively, with 10 bases between them. The CDR3 loop reads CASSQDRWGETQYF. The CDR3 DNA is TGCGCCAGCAGCCAAGACAGGTGGGGGGAGACCCAGTACTTC.

This chain connects TRBV6-5 to TRBJ1-2; TRBD1 matches at 7 bases. CDR3 length: 14 amino acids. Germline values: CDR1 MNHEY, CDR2 SVGAGI. The J segment lost 4 bases and the V segment lost 3 bases, leaving 5 bases of the junction unmatched. This CDR3 reads CASSYDRVGYGYTF. CDR3 bases: TGTGCCAGCAGTTATGACAGGGTGGGCTATGGCTACACCTTC.

V gene TRBV28 combines with J gene TRBJ2-7; D may be TRBD1 (5 bases). The germline CDR1 and CDR2 sequences are MDHEN and SYDVKM. This CDR3 has 15 amino acids. The germline V and J ends were trimmed by 3 bases and 4 bases, with 16 bases remaining between them. The chain's CDR3 is CASSFPAGARYEQYF. CDR3 bases: TGTGCCAGCAGTTTCCCCGCTGGGGCTCGTTACGAGCAGTACTTC.

The rearrangement uses TRBV4-3 and TRBJ1-1; D uncertain. Germline CDR1 reads LGHNA; CDR2 reads YSLEER. This CDR3 contains 14 residues. V lost 0 bases and J 5 bases, leaving 10 bases between the germline ends. CDR3 sequence (DNA): TGCGCCAGCAGCCAAGACAGCTCCGGGACTGAAGCTTTCTTT. Its translation is CASSQDSSGTEAFF.

This clone is a singleton in its sample. The V gene is TRBV28, the J gene TRBJ1-5; TRBD1 matches at 7 bases. Looked up from germline, CDR1 is MDHEN and CDR2 is SYDVKM. Trimming removed 4 bases from V and 2 bases from J; junction bases left unmatched: 2. The CDR3 extends over 14 amino acids. This CDR3 reads CASSSTGGNQPQHF. DNA of the CDR3: TGTGCCAGCAGTTCAACAGGGGGCAATCAGCCCCAGCATTTT.

The J gene is TRBJ1-5, the V gene TRBV9; D uncertain. The CDR3 totals 14 residues. V was cut by 0 bases and J by 7 bases, with 11 bases left in between. Per germline, CDR1 SGDLS and CDR2 YYNGEE. DNA of the CDR3: TGTGCCAGCAGCGTAGGAGATTTCCCACAGCCCCAGCATTTT. Amino acids: CASSVGDFPQPQHF. Based on the CDR3 plus reference TRBV9 and TRBJ1-5, the full variable domain is DSGVTQTPKHLITATGQRVTLRCSPRSGDLSVYWYQQSLDQGLQFLIQYYNGEERAKGNILERFSAQQFPDLHSELNLSSLELGDSALYFCASSVGDFPQPQHFGDGTRLSIL.

The chain has TRBV27 and TRBJ1-2; weak D call: TRBD1 (5 bases). Trimming removed 3 bases at V and 4 bases at J, with 9 bases between. Germline CDR1 reads MNHEY; CDR2 reads SMNVEV (reference sequence). The CDR3 length is 13 residues. In nucleotides, the CDR3 is TGTGCCAGCAGTTTTGGGGGTTTCTATGGCTACACCTTC. Its translation is CASSFGGFYGYTF.

The chain employs TRBV19 and TRBJ2-2, with 7 bases matching TRBD2. The CDR3 contains 14 residues. Per germline, CDR1 LNHDA and CDR2 SQIVND (reference sequence). Unmatched junction bases numbered 1, after V lost 1 base and J lost 5 bases. The CDR3 region is CASSIVGGTGELFF. The DNA of the CDR3 is TGTGCCAGTAGTATAGTGGGAGGGACCGGGGAGCTGTTTTTT.

This clone appeared once. This chain joins TRBV19 and TRBJ1-5; 7 positions match TRBD1. This CDR3 region has 14 residues. Germline loops: CDR1 LNHDA, CDR2 SQIVND (reference sequence). Trimming took 5 bases from V and 7 from J; bases not matched to a gene: 8. The CDR3 loop is CASSDRDRRQPQHF. Written as DNA, the CDR3 is TGTGCCAGTAGTGACAGGGACCGGCGGCAGCCCCAGCATTTT. Variable domain in full (rest from reference TRBV19 and TRBJ1-5): DGGITQSPKYLFRKEGQNVTLSCEQNLNHDAMYWYRQDPGQGLRLIYYSQIVNDFQKGDIAEGYSVSREKKESFPLTVTSAQKNPTAFYLCASSDRDRRQPQHFGDGTRLSIL.

This chain uses TRBV11-1 with TRBJ2-2, with a possible D match to TRBD1 (5 bases). CDR1 SGHAT and CDR2 FQDESV come from the germline V gene (reference sequence). The CDR3 contains 13 residues. The V gene lost 7 bases and the J gene lost 4 bases, with 10 bases spanning the gap. The CDR3, as DNA: TGTGCCAGCACCCCCCAGGGCACCGGGGAGCTGTTTTTT. Protein: CASTPQGTGELFF.

The chain joins TRBV12-5 to TRBJ1-4; D perhaps matches TRBD1 (5 bases). Deletions cut 3 bases from V and 0 bases from J, with 20 bases between. The CDR3 covers 19 residues. Germline CDR1 reads LGHNT; CDR2 reads FRNRAP. CDR3 amino acids: CASGLGLGAGRATNEKLFF. Written as DNA, the CDR3 is TGTGCTAGTGGTTTAGGCCTTGGGGCAGGGCGTGCAACTAATGAAAAACTGTTTTTT.

This chain connects TRBV7-3 to TRBJ2-6, with 7 bases lining up with TRBD2. The CDR3 runs 15 residues. CDR1 and CDR2 from the germline V gene are SGHTA and FQGTGA. The V and J ends lost 4 bases and 2 bases, in that order; junction bases with no gene match: 2. The CDR3 coding sequence is TGTGCCAGCAGCTGGGGAGGGGCTGGGGCCAACGTCCTGACTTTC. Protein: CASSWGGAGANVLTF.

This clone was detected only once. This chain joins TRBV9 and TRBJ1-6; tentative D call: TRBD1 (6 bases). Germline lookup yields CDR1 SGDLS and CDR2 YYNGEE. The germline V and J ends were trimmed by 0 bases and 8 bases, with 12 bases remaining between them. The CDR3 sequence is 15 residues long. The CDR3: CASSVEGGVHSPLHF. The CDR3 DNA follows: TGTGCCAGCAGCGTAGAGGGGGGCGTCCATTCACCCCTCCACTTT. The whole variable domain, filled in from reference TRBV9 and TRBJ1-6, reads DSGVTQTPKHLITATGQRVTLRCSPRSGDLSVYWYQQSLDQGLQFLIQYYNGEERAKGNILERFSAQQFPDLHSELNLSSLELGDSALYFCASSVEGGVHSPLHFGNGTRLTVT.

This chain joins TRBV6-4 and TRBJ2-7; 10 bases map to TRBD2. The germline CDR1 and CDR2 sequences are MRHNA and SNTAGT. The CDR3 covers 15 residues. Germline trimming cut 3 bases from V and 7 bases from J; bases unmatched to any gene: 9. Here the CDR3 DNA reads TGTGCCAGCAGTGAATTAGCGGGGGGATTCGGGGAGCAGTACTTC. Encoded protein: CASSELAGGFGEQYF.

This clone appeared a single time. V usage is TRBV6-5 and J usage is TRBJ1-5; D gene uncertain. Trimming left V 6 bases short and J 0 bases short, with 9 bases between. The CDR3 has 14 residues. Germline V gene lookup returns CDR1 MNHEY and CDR2 SVGAGI. CDR3 bases: TGTGCCAGCAGGAGTCCAGTTAGCAATCAGCCCCAGCATTTT. Residues: CASRSPVSNQPQHF.

V is TRBV30 and J is TRBJ1-1; D unresolved. The germline V gene encodes CDR1 GTSNPN and CDR2 SVGIG (reference sequence). This CDR3 region has 14 residues. Trimming removed 3 bases from V and 3 bases from J, with 14 bases in between. CDR3 region: CAWSAPEIDTEAFF. In DNA, the CDR3 is TGTGCCTGGAGCGCCCCGGAGATAGACACTGAAGCTTTCTTT.

The chain employs TRBV11-3 and TRBJ2-7, with a weak D call TRBD1 (5 bases). Looked up from germline, CDR1 is SGHNT and CDR2 is YENEEA. The CDR3 covers 12 residues. V dropped 5 bases and J dropped 4 bases, with 9 bases sitting between them. This chain's CDR3 is CASSQGNYEQYF. In nucleotides, the CDR3 is TGTGCCAGCAGCCAGGGTAATTACGAGCAGTACTTC.

The V call is TRBV29-1, the J call TRBJ1-1; D unclear. CDR3 length: 12 residues. With 3 bases removed from V and 4 bases from J, the gap between germline ends came to 9 bases. Germline-derived CDR1 and CDR2 are SQVTM and ANQGSEA. CDR3 coding DNA: TGCAGCGTTGAGGGTGGGCTCACTGAAGCTTTCTTT. It is translated as CSVEGGLTEAFF. Based on the CDR3 plus reference TRBV29-1 and TRBJ1-1, the full variable domain is SAVISQKPSRDICQRGTSLTIQCQVDSQVTMMFWYRQQPGQSLTLIATANQGSEATYESGFVIDKFPISRPNLTFSTLTVSNMSPEDSSIYLCSVEGGLTEAFFGQGTRLTVV.

The chain combines TRBV27 with TRBJ1-2; 10 nucleotides match TRBD1. V lost 2 bases, J lost 6 bases, and 6 bases stayed unmatched. CDR3 length equals 15 residues. Per the germline V gene, CDR1 is MNHEY and CDR2 is SMNVEV (reference sequence). The CDR3 DNA sequence: TGTGCCAGCAGTTTACGGACAGGGGGAGGACATGGCTACACCTTC. It yields the protein CASSLRTGGGHGYTF.

The rearrangement joins TRBV29-1 to TRBJ2-2, with 13 bases matching TRBD2. J gave up 2 bases and V 3 bases, and 3 bases lay outside the gene matches. The CDR3 runs 16 residues. Germline V gives CDR1 SQVTM, CDR2 ANQGSEA. CDR3: CSVDGTSGANTGELFF. CDR3 nucleotides: TGCAGCGTTGATGGGACTAGCGGGGCTAACACCGGGGAGCTGTTTTTT.

This clone came up a few times. This chain connects TRBV19 to TRBJ1-6; D not resolved. This CDR3 spans 15 amino acids. Germline V CDR1 and CDR2: LNHDA, SQIVND (reference sequence). Trimming removed 1 base from V and 8 bases from J, with 12 bases in between. The CDR3 DNA sequence: TGTGCCAGTAGTATAGTTAAAGGGAAGGATTCACCCCTCCACTTT. Amino acids: CASSIVKGKDSPLHF.

This clone occurred once. V gene TRBV7-2 combines with J gene TRBJ2-1; 12 bases fit TRBD2. Unmatched junction bases numbered 2, after V lost 4 bases and J lost 4 bases. Germline V gives CDR1 SGHTA, CDR2 FQGNSA. The CDR3 totals 15 residues. The CDR3, as DNA: TGTGCCAGCAGCTGGACTAGCGGGGCTTACAATGAGCAGTTCTTC. It codes for CASSWTSGAYNEQFF.

This chain links TRBV6-5 with TRBJ2-6; maybe TRBD1 (6 bases). Germline V lookup: CDR1 MNHEY, CDR2 SVGAGI. The length of the CDR3 is 15 residues. The germline V and J ends were trimmed by 8 bases and 0 bases, with 11 bases remaining between them. For the CDR3, the DNA is TGTGCCAGCGGCAGGGGAACCTCTGGGGCCAACGTCCTGACTTTC. Its translation is CASGRGTSGANVLTF.

The chain combines TRBV29-1 with TRBJ2-7, with D possibly matching TRBD2 (6 bases). Trimming shortened V by 3 bases and J by 0 bases, and 15 bases separated the two germline ends. Germline assignment: CDR1 SQVTM and CDR2 ANQGSEA. The CDR3 length is 15 residues. CDR3 loop: CSVEGGQGGSYEQYF. The CDR3 DNA is TGCAGCGTTGAGGGTGGGCAGGGAGGCTCCTACGAGCAGTACTTC.

The chain joins TRBV29-1 to TRBJ2-1, with 12 nucleotides matching TRBD1. In germline, CDR1 is SQVTM, CDR2 ANQGSEA. The CDR3 extends over 14 amino acids. The trim removed 4 bases at V and 6 bases at J, leaving 4 bases unmatched. CDR3 coding DNA: TGCAGCGTTGGAGGGGACAGGGGGCGCAATGAGCAGTTCTTC. It encodes CSVGGDRGRNEQFF.

V and J are TRBV20-1 and TRBJ1-2; D not resolved. CDR3 length: 9 amino acids. Trimming took off 3 bases at V and 8 bases at J, with 4 bases between the two ends. CDR1 is DFQATT and CDR2 is SNEGSKA in the germline V gene (reference sequence). The CDR3 sequence is CSASLGYTF. CDR3 coding DNA: TGCAGTGCTAGCTTAGGCTACACCTTC.

The chain joins TRBV5-1 to TRBJ1-1; the D gene is possibly TRBD1 (6 bases). The CDR3 is made up of 15 amino acids. Trimming left V 4 bases short and J 5 bases short, with 18 bases between. Germline V gene sequence: CDR1 SGHRS, CDR2 YFSETQ. The CDR3 here is CASSTIQGMGTEAFF. DNA of the CDR3: TGCGCCAGCAGCACTATACAGGGTATGGGGACTGAAGCTTTCTTT.

The chain recombines TRBV5-1 with TRBJ2-1, with 12 bases identical to TRBD2. CDR1 is SGHRS, CDR2 YFSETQ, per germline. There are 17 residues in the CDR3. Trimming cost V 4 bases and J 2 bases; bases outside gene matches: 7. The CDR3 DNA sequence: TGCGCCAGCAGCCCGACTAGCGGGGGTTTAACCTACAATGAGCAGTTCTTC. Its translation is CASSPTSGGLTYNEQFF.

The chain couples TRBV7-9 to TRBJ2-5, with D perhaps TRBD1 (6 bases). The CDR3 sequence is 14 residues long. V was pared by 4 bases and J by 1 base, with 10 bases between. Germline V gives CDR1 SEHNR, CDR2 FQNEAQ (reference sequence). The CDR3 bases are TGTGCCAGCAGCTACTTGACAGGCCAAGAGACCCAGTACTTC. Translated: CASSYLTGQETQYF.

V and J are TRBV11-1 and TRBJ1-1, with 8 bases fitting TRBD1. The J segment lost 0 bases and the V segment lost 5 bases, leaving 5 bases of the junction unmatched. CDR1 SGHAT and CDR2 FQDESV come from the germline V gene (reference sequence). This CDR3 has 15 amino acids. The CDR3: CASSGGQAMNTEAFF. CDR3 bases: TGTGCCAGCAGCGGGGGACAGGCCATGAACACTGAAGCTTTCTTT.